These T cell receptor beta chains were read from a single sample in a study of CD8+ T cells in alopecia areata. Assay used: immunoSEQ multiplex PCR; TCRdb lists only in-frame clones, some missing. Of around 300,000 clones in the sample, 60% were seen once. The input for sequencing was CD4+ T cells sorted from blood, taken at week 52, from a patient treated with tofacitinib. These receptor sequences come from a human donor with alopecia areata. Each CDR3 is given with its conserved first and last residue. The D gene is left open where the match is weak. Size is omitted from some rows. Given values are once, few, many or a class for expanded clones.

J,size,V,D,DNA,CDR3
TRBJ1-6,-,TRBV2,-,TGTGCCAGCAGTCCTGAGAAGCGTTCACCCCTCCACTTT,CASSPEKRSPLHF
TRBJ1-5,-,TRBV10-3,TRBD1,TGTGCCAGGCGACAGGGATATCGCAATCAGCCCCAGCATTTT,CARRQGYRNQPQHF
TRBJ1-2,-,TRBV30,-,TGTGCCTGGAGTGTACACGGATTCCCGGGAGGTGGCTACACCTTC,CAWSVHGFPGGGYTF
TRBJ2-2,-,TRBV30,-,TGTGCCTGGAGCAAGAACACCGGGGAGCTGTTTTTT,CAWSKNTGELFF
TRBJ1-2,-,TRBV4-1,-,TGCGCCAGCAGCCCCCCGGGAAGCTATGGCTACACCTTC,CASSPPGSYGYTF
TRBJ2-2,few,TRBV11-2,TRBD1,TGTGCCAGCAGCTGGACAGGGAACACCGGGGAGCTGTTTTTT,CASSWTGNTGELFF
TRBJ2-4,-,TRBV6-1,-,TGTGCCAGCGCCCGGGCCTCAGGAAACATTCAGTACTTC,CASARASGNIQYF
TRBJ2-1,-,TRBV5-1,-,TGCGCCAGCACAGGGGTTCGGGGGAATCTAGCCTCCTACAATGAGCAGTTCTTC,CASTGVRGNLASYNEQFF
TRBJ2-1,-,TRBV5-1,-,TGCGCCAGCAGCTTGAGTTCGTACAATGAGCAGTTCTTC,CASSLSSYNEQFF
TRBJ2-2,-,TRBV25-1,-,TGTGCCAGCACCCCCCCTGCGGGCACCGGGGAGCTGTTTTTT,CASTPPAGTGELFF
TRBJ1-4,-,TRBV5-1,-,TGCGCCAGCAGCCCGGGTATATTCCGTGAAAAACTGTTTTTT,CASSPGIFREKLFF
TRBJ1-4,-,TRBV4-2,-,TGTGCCAGCAGCCAAGGCCGACGGACAGCAACTAATGAAAAACTGTTTTTT,CASSQGRRTATNEKLFF
TRBJ2-7,few,TRBV5-1,TRBD1,TGCGCCAGCAGCTTGTTAACAGGGGAACACGAGCAGTACTTC,CASSLLTGEHEQYF
TRBJ2-3,-,TRBV30,TRBD2,TGTGCCTCTTTCTGGAGCGGGGGGGGAGATACGCAGTATTTT,CASFWSGGGDTQYF
TRBJ2-5,-,TRBV10-3,-,TGTGCCAGGCGGGCGGCATCGGAGACCCAGTACTTC,CARRAASETQYF
TRBJ2-4,few,TRBV2,-,TGTGCCAGCAGTGTGGTATCGGACATTCAGTACTTC,CASSVVSDIQYF
TRBJ1-1,-,TRBV5-1,-,TGCGCCAGCAGCTTGGTACAGGGCAACACTGAAGCTTTCTTT,CASSLVQGNTEAFF
TRBJ1-4,few,TRBV2,TRBD1,TGTGCCAGCAGAGGGGGCCTTAGTAATGAAAAACTGTTTTTT,CASRGGLSNEKLFF
TRBJ1-1,few,TRBV7-9,-,TGTGCCAGCAGCTTGGGAGAAGGAGCTTTCTTT,CASSLGEGAFF
TRBJ1-2,-,TRBV25-1,-,TGTGCCAGCAGTGGTAACTATGGCTACACCTTC,CASSGNYGYTF
TRBJ1-1,few,TRBV30,-,TGTGCCTGGAGTGTTCGGGGGAACACTGAAGCTTTCTTT,CAWSVRGNTEAFF
TRBJ2-5,-,TRBV11-2,TRBD1,TGTGCCAGCAGCCACCTAACAGGGGTAGAGACCCAGTACTTC,CASSHLTGVETQYF
TRBJ1-5,-,TRBV4-3,-,TGCGCCAGCAGCCAAGATCGGGCAGGGATTCAGCCCCAGCATTTT,CASSQDRAGIQPQHF
TRBJ2-1,-,TRBV30,-,TGTGCCTGGAGGGGAGGGGGTGCGCCCCACAATGAGCAGTTCTTC,CAWRGGGAPHNEQFF
TRBJ1-1,-,TRBV14,-,TGTGCCAGCAGCCTATTAACAGGGAACACTGAAGCTTTCTTT,CASSLLTGNTEAFF
TRBJ2-6,-,TRBV15,-,TGTGCCACCAGCAGAGGGGACGCTGGGGCCAACGTCCTGACTTTC,CATSRGDAGANVLTF
TRBJ2-1,-,TRBV7-3,-,TGTGCCAGCAGCCCCTGGGGGGGGCCCCCCGGGGAGCAGTTCTTC,CASSPWGGPPGEQFF
TRBJ1-5,-,TRBV7-8,-,TGTGCCAGCAGCTCCCCGACTGGGAGAGGGGATCAGCCCCAGCATTTT,CASSSPTGRGDQPQHF
TRBJ1-1,few,TRBV5-1,-,TGCGCCAGCAGCGAGCCAGCCACTGAAGCTTTCTTT,CASSEPATEAFF
TRBJ1-2,few,TRBV5-1,TRBD1,TGCGCCAGCAGCTCGGCGGGACAGGGGGCTTTGAACTATGGCTACACCTTC,CASSSAGQGALNYGYTF
TRBJ1-2,-,TRBV5-1,-,TGCGCCAGCAGCTATGACAGTGACTATGGCTACACCTTC,CASSYDSDYGYTF
TRBJ1-6,-,TRBV7-8,-,TGTGCCAGCAGCCCCGGACAGCTTAATTCACCCCTCCACTTT,CASSPGQLNSPLHF
TRBJ2-1,-,TRBV20-1,-,TGCAGTGCTAGTGGAGGAAATGAGCAGTTCTTC,CSASGGNEQFF
TRBJ1-2,-,TRBV29-1,TRBD1,TGCAGTTTTCGGAGTAGGACAGGGGCGACGGGCTACACCTTC,CSFRSRTGATGYTF
TRBJ1-1,-,TRBV19,-,TGTGCCAGTAGTCGAAGGGAAAGTGAAGCTTTCTTT,CASSRRESEAFF
TRBJ1-4,-,TRBV6-5,-,TGTGCCAGCAGTTACTCGAGGGGAACTTTT,CASSYSRGTF
TRBJ1-1,-,TRBV2,TRBD1,TGTGCCAGCAGTAAAGACAGGGGGACTGAAGCTTTCTTT,CASSKDRGTEAFF
TRBJ2-1,-,TRBV5-1,TRBD2,TGCGCCAGCGTCTTAGGGACTAGCGGGGGAGAGCAGTTCTTC,CASVLGTSGGEQFF
TRBJ2-5,-,TRBV11-2,TRBD2,TGTGCCAGCAGCCACCCGGCTAGCGGGTCAGAGACCCAGTACTTC,CASSHPASGSETQYF
TRBJ1-5,-,TRBV4-1,-,TGCGCCAGCAGCCAAGATGGGTTCCAGGGCCGTAATCAGCCCCAGCATTTT,CASSQDGFQGRNQPQHF
TRBJ2-4,-,TRBV4-2,TRBD1,TGTGCCAGCAGCCCCCGGACAGGGTGGAACATTCAGTACTTC,CASSPRTGWNIQYF
TRBJ1-2,few,TRBV7-9,TRBD1,TGTGCCAGCAGCTTAAGGCAGGGGGCCTCCTTCAACTATGGCTACACCTTC,CASSLRQGASFNYGYTF
TRBJ1-2,-,TRBV7-8,-,TGTGCCAGCAGCTTAGGGGGCGCTTCTGGCTACACCTTC,CASSLGGASGYTF
TRBJ2-6,-,TRBV6-5,-,TGTGCCAGCAGGACAGTGTCTGGGGCCAACGTCCTGACTTTC,CASRTVSGANVLTF
TRBJ1-6,few,TRBV6-6,-,TGTGCCAGCACCAGGGGAGGTAATTCACCCCTCCACTTT,CASTRGGNSPLHF
TRBJ2-7,-,TRBV7-3,-,TGTGCCAGCAGCTTAGGTTTGGGCTACGAGCAGTACTTC,CASSLGLGYEQYF
TRBJ1-6,few,TRBV27,TRBD1,TGTGCCAGCAGGGACCGGGACAGGGTTTATAATTCACCCCTCCACTTT,CASRDRDRVYNSPLHF
TRBJ1-2,-,TRBV29-1,-,TGCAGCGTTGAAAGTATCGGGATCTATGGCTACACCTTC,CSVESIGIYGYTF
TRBJ1-2,few,TRBV29-1,-,TGCAGCGTTGAGGGTTTAGGGTCCTACACCTTC,CSVEGLGSYTF
TRBJ2-3,few,TRBV29-1,TRBD2,TGCAGCGTCATTGTGGAGCGGGGGGGCACAGATACGCAGTATTTT,CSVIVERGGTDTQYF
TRBJ2-7,-,TRBV15,-,TGTGCCACCAGCAAACGAGACCGGGAAGAGCAGTACTTC,CATSKRDREEQYF
TRBJ2-1,-,TRBV4-1,TRBD1,TGCGCCAGCAGCCGGGGGACAGGGGGCAGGCTAGCGGGGGCTATTGAGCAGTTCTTC,CASSRGTGGRLAGAIEQFF
TRBJ1-6,few,TRBV29-1,-,TGCAGCGCCACAGACAGCTCGGATTCACCCCTCCACTTT,CSATDSSDSPLHF
TRBJ1-3,few,TRBV7-6,-,TGTGCCAGCAGCTTAGCGGCTGGAAACACCATATATTTT,CASSLAAGNTIYF